The 10 T cell receptor beta chains presented below share a single source sample, sequenced in a study of CD8+ T cells in alopecia areata. Treatment here: oral pan-JAK inhibitor, 5-10 mg twice daily. Following RNA extraction, reverse transcription yielded cDNA that acted as the sequencing template. Some clones are missing from TCRdb's copy, which holds only in-frame ones; the method was immunoSEQ multiplex PCR. Of roughly 180,000 clones in the sample, roughly 50% were seen once. Here the sequenced sample was CD8+ T cells sorted from blood, taken at week 24, from a patient treated with tofacitinib. These receptors were obtained from a human donor with alopecia areata.

The chain employs TRBV14 and TRBJ2-7; the D is unclear. This CDR3 contains 11 residues. CDR1 is SGHDN and CDR2 is FVKESK in the germline V gene. Trimming removed 3 bases from V and 4 bases from J, with 4 bases in between. The CDR3 region is CASSQQYEQYF. The CDR3 DNA follows: TGTGCCAGCAGCCAGCAGTACGAGCAGTACTTC.

The V gene is TRBV2, the J gene TRBJ1-1; the D is unclear. With 3 bases removed from V and 3 bases from J, the gap between germline ends came to 11 bases. There are 14 residues in the CDR3. Per the germline V gene, CDR1 is SNHLY and CDR2 is FYNNEI. CDR3 amino acids: CASSDSRGYTEAFF. DNA of the CDR3: TGTGCCAGCAGTGATTCCCGGGGATACACTGAAGCTTTCTTT.

This clone was seen just once. V and J are TRBV7-8 and TRBJ2-5; D perhaps matches TRBD2 (7 bases). This CDR3 has 15 residues. CDR1 SGHVS and CDR2 FQNEAQ come from the germline V gene. Trimming shortened V by 2 bases and J by 2 bases, and 12 bases separated the two germline ends. The CDR3 here is CASSLIGGPQETQYF. The CDR3 coding sequence is TGTGCCAGCAGCTTAATCGGGGGGCCTCAAGAGACCCAGTACTTC.

The sample holds a few counts of this clone. The CDR3 sequence: CSVEGSNGYTF. The CDR3 nucleotides are TGCAGCGTTGAAGGGTCGAATGGCTACACCTTC. The chain couples TRBV29-1 to TRBJ1-2; unclear D gene. CDR3 size: 11 residues. Trimming cost V 1 base and J 6 bases, with 6 bases left between them. Germline CDR1 reads SQVTM; CDR2 reads ANQGSEA.

The DNA for the CDR3 is TGCAGCGTAAGACAGGCCAATGAGCAGTTCTTC. Protein sequence: CSVRQANEQFF. The chain employs TRBV29-1 and TRBJ2-1, with a tentative D call TRBD1 (6 bases). The CDR3 is 11 residues long. Trimming cost V 6 bases and J 6 bases, with 9 bases left between them. Germline lookup yields CDR1 SQVTM and CDR2 ANQGSEA.

In nucleotides, the CDR3 is TGCAGCGTTATGACAGACTCTAACTATGGCTACACCTTC. Amino acids: CSVMTDSNYGYTF. This chain uses TRBV29-1 with TRBJ1-2; weak D call: TRBD1 (5 bases). This CDR3 comprises 13 residues. Germline CDR1 is SQVTM and CDR2 is ANQGSEA. V lost 5 bases, J lost 0 bases, and 10 bases lay in between.

V gene TRBV9 combines with J gene TRBJ2-6; 7 bases fit TRBD1. The CDR3 runs to 17 residues. Germline V gene lookup returns CDR1 SGDLS and CDR2 YYNGEE. J gave up 0 bases and V 1 base, and 4 bases lay outside the gene matches. CDR3 nucleotides: TGTGCCAGCAGCGTACCGGGACAGTACTCTGGGGCCAACGTCCTGACTTTC. Translated: CASSVPGQYSGANVLTF.

The V gene is TRBV10-2, the J gene TRBJ2-4; D might be TRBD2 (6 bases). The CDR3 is made up of 18 amino acids. V was clipped by 2 bases and J by 0 bases, with 17 bases between them. Germline lookup yields CDR1 WSHSY and CDR2 SAAADI. The CDR3 loop is CASSEPQVGGVAKNIQYF. DNA for the CDR3: TGCGCCAGCAGTGAGCCCCAGGTCGGAGGGGTAGCCAAAAACATTCAGTACTTC.

The chain uses TRBV16 and TRBJ1-5; no firm D call. V was trimmed by 0 bases and J by 4 bases, leaving 4 bases between them. The CDR3 has 13 amino acids. Per the germline V gene, CDR1 is KGHSY and CDR2 is FQNENV. CDR3 nucleotide sequence: TGTGCCAGCAGCCAATCAGGGAATCAGCCCCAGCATTTT. This codes for CASSQSGNQPQHF.

The CDR3 region has the DNA TGTGCCTGGAGTGTTGGGCTGAACTACGAGCAGTACTTC. Translating gives CAWSVGLNYEQYF. V gene TRBV30 combines with J gene TRBJ2-7; no clear D. V lost 0 bases, J lost 3 bases, and 9 bases lay in between. The CDR3 spans 13 residues. Germline V CDR1 and CDR2: GTSNPN, SVGIG (reference sequence).